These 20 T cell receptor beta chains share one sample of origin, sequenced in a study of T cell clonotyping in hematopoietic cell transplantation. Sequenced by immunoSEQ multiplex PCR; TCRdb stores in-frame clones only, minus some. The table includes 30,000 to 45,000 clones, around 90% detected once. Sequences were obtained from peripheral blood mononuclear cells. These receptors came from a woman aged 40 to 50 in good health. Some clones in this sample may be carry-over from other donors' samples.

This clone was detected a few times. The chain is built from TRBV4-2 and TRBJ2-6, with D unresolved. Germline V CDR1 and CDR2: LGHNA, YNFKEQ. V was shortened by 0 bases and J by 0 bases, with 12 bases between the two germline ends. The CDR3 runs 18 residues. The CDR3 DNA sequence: TGTGCCAGCAGCCAAGATTTTCCGGTTAGCTCTGGGGCCAACGTCCTGACTTTC. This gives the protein CASSQDFPVSSGANVLTF.

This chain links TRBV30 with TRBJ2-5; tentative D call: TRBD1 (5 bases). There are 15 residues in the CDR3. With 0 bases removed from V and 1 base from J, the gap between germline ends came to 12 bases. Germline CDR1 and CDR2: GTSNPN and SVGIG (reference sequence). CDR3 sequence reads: CAWSVGLGRQETQYF. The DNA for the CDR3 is TGTGCCTGGAGTGTGGGTTTGGGGCGCCAAGAGACCCAGTACTTC.

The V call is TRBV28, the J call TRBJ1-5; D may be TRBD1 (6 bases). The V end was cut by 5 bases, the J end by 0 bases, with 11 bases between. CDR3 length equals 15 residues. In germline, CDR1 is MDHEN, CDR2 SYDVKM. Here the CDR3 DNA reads TGTGCCAGCAGTATTACAGGGTATAGCAATCAGCCCCAGCATTTT. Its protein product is CASSITGYSNQPQHF. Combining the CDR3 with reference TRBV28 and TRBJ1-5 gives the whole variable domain DVKVTQSSRYLVKRTGEKVFLECVQDMDHENMFWYRQDPGLGLRLIYFSYDVKMKEKGDIPEGYSVSREKKERFSLILESASTNQTSMYLCASSITGYSNQPQHFGDGTRLSIL.

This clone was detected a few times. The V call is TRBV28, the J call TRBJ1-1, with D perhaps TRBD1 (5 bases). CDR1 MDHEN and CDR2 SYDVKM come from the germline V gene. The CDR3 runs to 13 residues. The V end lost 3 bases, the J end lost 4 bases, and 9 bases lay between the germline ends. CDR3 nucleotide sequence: TGTGCCAGCAGTTTCTATGGGGGCACTGAAGCTTTCTTT. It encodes CASSFYGGTEAFF.

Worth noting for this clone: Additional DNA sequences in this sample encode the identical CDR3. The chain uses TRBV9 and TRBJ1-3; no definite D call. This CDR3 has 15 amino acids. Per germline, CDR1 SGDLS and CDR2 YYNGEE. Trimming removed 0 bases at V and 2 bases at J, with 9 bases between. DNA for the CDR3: TGTGCCAGCAGCGTAGATGGGAGACCTGGAAACACCATATATTTT. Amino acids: CASSVDGRPGNTIYF.

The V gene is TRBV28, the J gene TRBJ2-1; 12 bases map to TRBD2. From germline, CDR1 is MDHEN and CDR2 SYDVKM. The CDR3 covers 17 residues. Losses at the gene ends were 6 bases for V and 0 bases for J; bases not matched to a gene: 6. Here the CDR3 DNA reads TGTGCCAGCAGGGAAGGGACTAGCGGGCGCTCCTACAATGAGCAGTTCTTC. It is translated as CASREGTSGRSYNEQFF.

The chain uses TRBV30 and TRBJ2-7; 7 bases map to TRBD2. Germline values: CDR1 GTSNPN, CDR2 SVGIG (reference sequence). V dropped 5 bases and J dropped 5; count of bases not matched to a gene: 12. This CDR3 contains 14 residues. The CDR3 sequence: CAWGTGQLANEQYF. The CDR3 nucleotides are TGTGCCTGGGGAACAGGTCAACTAGCGAACGAGCAGTACTTC. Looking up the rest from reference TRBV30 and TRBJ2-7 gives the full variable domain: SQTIHQWPATLVQPVGSPLSLECTVEGTSNPNLYWYRQAAGRGLQLLFYSVGIGQISSEVPQNLSASRPQDRQFILSSKKLLLSDSGFYLCAWGTGQLANEQYFGPGTRLTVT.

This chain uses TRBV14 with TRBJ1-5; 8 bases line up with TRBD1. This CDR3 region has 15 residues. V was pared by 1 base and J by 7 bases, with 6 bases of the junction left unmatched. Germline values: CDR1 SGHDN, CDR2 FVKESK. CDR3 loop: CASSQGTGGAQPQHF. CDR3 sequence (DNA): TGTGCCAGCAGCCAAGGCACAGGGGGAGCGCAGCCCCAGCATTTT.

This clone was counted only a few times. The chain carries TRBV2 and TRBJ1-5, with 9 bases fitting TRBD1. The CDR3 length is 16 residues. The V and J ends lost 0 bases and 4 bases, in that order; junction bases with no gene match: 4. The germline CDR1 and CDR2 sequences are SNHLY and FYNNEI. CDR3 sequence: CASSEAGGTGNQPQHF. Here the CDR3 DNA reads TGTGCCAGCAGTGAAGCGGGCGGGACAGGGAATCAGCCCCAGCATTTT.

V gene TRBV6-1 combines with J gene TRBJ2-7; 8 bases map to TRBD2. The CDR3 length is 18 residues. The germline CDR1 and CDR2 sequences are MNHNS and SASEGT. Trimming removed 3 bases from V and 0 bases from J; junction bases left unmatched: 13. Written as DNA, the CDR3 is TGTGCCAGCAGTGATCCGGGAGGGCCCTCGGTGGCCTCCTACGAGCAGTACTTC. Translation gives CASSDPGGPSVASYEQYF.

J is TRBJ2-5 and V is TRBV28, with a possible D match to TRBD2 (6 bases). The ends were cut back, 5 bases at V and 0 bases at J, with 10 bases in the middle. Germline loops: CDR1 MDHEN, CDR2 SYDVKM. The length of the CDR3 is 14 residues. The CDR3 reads CASSGTANQETQYF. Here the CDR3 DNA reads TGTGCCAGCAGTGGGACTGCCAACCAAGAGACCCAGTACTTC.

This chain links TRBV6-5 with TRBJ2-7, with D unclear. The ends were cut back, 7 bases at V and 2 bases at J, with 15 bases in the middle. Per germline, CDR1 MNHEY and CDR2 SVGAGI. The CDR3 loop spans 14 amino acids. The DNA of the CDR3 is TGTGCCAGCACCCCAAACCTCGACACCTACGAGCAGTACTTC. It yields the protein CASTPNLDTYEQYF.

The CDR3 sequence is CAWSFLAGGLRYNEQFF. DNA for the CDR3: TGTGCCTGGAGTTTTTTAGCGGGAGGTTTAAGATACAATGAGCAGTTCTTC. The chain employs TRBV30 and TRBJ2-1, with TRBD2 identical over 10 bases. Per the germline V gene, CDR1 is GTSNPN and CDR2 is SVGIG (reference sequence). The CDR3 runs 17 residues. J was trimmed by 4 bases and V by 2 bases; bases with no gene match: 11.

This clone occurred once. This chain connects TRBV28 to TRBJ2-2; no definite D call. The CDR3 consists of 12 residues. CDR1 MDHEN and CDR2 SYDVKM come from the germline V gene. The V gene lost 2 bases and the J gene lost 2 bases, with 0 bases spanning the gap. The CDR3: CASSLNTGELFF. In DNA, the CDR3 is TGTGCCAGCAGTTTAAACACCGGGGAGCTGTTTTTT.

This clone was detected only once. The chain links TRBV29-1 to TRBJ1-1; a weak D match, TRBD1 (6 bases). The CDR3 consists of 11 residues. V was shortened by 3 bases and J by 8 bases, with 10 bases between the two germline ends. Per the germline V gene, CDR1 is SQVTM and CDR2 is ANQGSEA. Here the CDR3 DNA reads TGCAGCGTTGACAGGGGCGTCGAAGCTTTCTTT. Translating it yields CSVDRGVEAFF.

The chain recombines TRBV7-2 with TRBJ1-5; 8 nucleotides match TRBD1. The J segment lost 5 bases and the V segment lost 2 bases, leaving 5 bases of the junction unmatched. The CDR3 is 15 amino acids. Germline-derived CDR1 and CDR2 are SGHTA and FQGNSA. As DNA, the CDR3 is TGTGCCAGCAGCTTAAACAGGGGGGGGGATCAGCCCCAGCATTTT. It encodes CASSLNRGGDQPQHF.

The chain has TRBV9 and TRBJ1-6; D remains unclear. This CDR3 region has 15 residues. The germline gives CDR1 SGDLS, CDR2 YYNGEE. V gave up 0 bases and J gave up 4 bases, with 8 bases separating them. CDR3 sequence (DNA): TGTGCCAGCAGCGTAGACTGGGGTTATAATTCACCCCTCCACTTT. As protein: CASSVDWGYNSPLHF.

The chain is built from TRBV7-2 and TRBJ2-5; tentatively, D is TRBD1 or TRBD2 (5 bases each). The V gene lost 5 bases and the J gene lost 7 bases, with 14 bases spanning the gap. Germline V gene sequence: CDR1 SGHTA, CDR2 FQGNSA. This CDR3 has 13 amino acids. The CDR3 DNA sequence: TGTGCCAGCAGCGGGGGTAGGGAAGGGACCCAGTACTTC. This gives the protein CASSGGREGTQYF.

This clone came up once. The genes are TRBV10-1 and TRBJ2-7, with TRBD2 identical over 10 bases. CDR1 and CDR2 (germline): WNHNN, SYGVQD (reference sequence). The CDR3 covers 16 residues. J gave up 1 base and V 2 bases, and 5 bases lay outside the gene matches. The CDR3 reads CASSEPLSGGSYEQYF. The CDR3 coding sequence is TGCGCCAGCAGTGAGCCTCTTAGCGGGGGGTCCTACGAGCAGTACTTC.

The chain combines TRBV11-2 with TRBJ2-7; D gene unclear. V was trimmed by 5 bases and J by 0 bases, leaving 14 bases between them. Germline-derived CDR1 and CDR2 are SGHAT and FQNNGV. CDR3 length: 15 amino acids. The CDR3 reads CASSPKSESSYEQYF. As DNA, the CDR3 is TGTGCCAGCAGCCCAAAAAGTGAGAGCTCCTACGAGCAGTACTTC.